One TCR beta chain is described in this entry. This entry belongs to a study of blood T cell repertoires in COVID-19. Study background: Whether acute or convalescent, the COVID-19 samples came from the United States, Italy and Spain.

Libraries were prepared by immunoSEQ multiplex PCR; TCRdb keeps only in-frame clonotypes and omits some of them. The repertoire holds around 300,000 clones, 65% to 90% seen once, with 13% in the top ten. Deletions cut 5 bases from V and 3 bases from J, with 5 bases between. Germline V lookup: CDR1 LNHDA, CDR2 SQIVND (reference sequence). The CDR3 runs to 12 residues. The origin of this receptor is a human donor in a cohort sampled during active COVID-19. Material: peripheral blood. The rearrangement links TRBV19 to TRBJ1-5; no clear D gene. Here the CDR3 DNA reads TGTGCCAGTAGTGTATCCAATCAGCCCCAGCATTTT. Translation: CASSVSNQPQHF.